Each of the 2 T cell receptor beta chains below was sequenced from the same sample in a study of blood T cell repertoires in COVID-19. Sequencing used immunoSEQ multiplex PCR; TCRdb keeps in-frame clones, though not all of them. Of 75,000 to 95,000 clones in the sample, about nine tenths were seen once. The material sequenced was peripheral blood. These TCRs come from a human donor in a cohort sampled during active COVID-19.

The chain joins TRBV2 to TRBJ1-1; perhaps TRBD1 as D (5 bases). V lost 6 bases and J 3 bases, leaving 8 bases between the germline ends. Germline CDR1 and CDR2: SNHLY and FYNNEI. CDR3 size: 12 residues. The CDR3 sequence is CASRGLDTEAFF. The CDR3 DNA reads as TGTGCCAGCAGGGGGCTCGACACTGAAGCTTTCTTT.

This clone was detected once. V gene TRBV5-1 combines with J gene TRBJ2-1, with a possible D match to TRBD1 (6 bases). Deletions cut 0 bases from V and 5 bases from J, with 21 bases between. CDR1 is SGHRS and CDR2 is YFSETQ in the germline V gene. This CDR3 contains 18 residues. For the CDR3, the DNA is TGCGCCAGCAGCTTGGCGTCAGGGGACCCTTTTAAACACAATGAGCAGTTCTTC. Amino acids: CASSLASGDPFKHNEQFF.